This T cell receptor (beta chain) was profiled in a study of blood T cell repertoires in COVID-19. As for the study in general: PBMCs, B-cell-depleted T cells, or T cells were the source of the cDNA or gDNA that made up the material.

Residents of 24 US areas, aged about 18 to 89 years, made up the participants. Participant-reported clinical history was the basis for cohort assignment. Per the study methods: Amplification from reference gene primers served as the basis for estimated nucleated cell counts. Method: immunoSEQ multiplex PCR; TCRdb's copy keeps in-frame clones and lacks some. The D gene and trimming were derived from the DNA, and the V and J assignments and clone size from that table. In the table there are 200,000 or so clones, about four fifths of which are singletons. Sequenced material: PBMCs or T cells enriched from blood (not recorded which). This clonotype was sampled from a woman aged 35 to 49 with acute COVID-19.

The CDR3 reads CASSQSIQGTGELFF. The CDR3 region has the DNA TGCGCCAGCAGCCAATCTATACAGGGGACCGGGGAGCTGTTTTTT. This chain uses TRBV5-1 with TRBJ2-2; TRBD1 aligns across 7 bases. V gave up 4 bases and J gave up 5 bases; unmatched junction bases: 8. This CDR3 has 15 amino acids. Germline-derived CDR1 and CDR2 are SGHRS and YFSETQ.